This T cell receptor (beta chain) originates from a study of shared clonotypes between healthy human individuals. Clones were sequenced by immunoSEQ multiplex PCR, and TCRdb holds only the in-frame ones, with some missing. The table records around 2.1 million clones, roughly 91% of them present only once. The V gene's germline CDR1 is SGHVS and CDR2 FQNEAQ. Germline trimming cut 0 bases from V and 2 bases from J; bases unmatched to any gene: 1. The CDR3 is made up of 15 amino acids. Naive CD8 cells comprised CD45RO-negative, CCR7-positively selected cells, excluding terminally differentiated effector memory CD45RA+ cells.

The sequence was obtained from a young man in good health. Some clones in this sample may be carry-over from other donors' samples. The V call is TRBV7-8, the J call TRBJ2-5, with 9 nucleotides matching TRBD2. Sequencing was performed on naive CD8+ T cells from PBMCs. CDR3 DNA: TGTGCCAGCAGCTTAGCGCGGGAGGGACAAGAGACCCAGTACTTC. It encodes CASSLAREGQETQYF. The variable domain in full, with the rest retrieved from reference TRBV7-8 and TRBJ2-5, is GAGVSQSPRYKVAKRGQDVALRCDPISGHVSLFWYQQALGQGPEFLTYFQNEAQLDKSGLPSDRFFAERPEGSVSTLKIQRTQQEDSAVYLCASSLAREGQETQYFGPGTRLLVL.